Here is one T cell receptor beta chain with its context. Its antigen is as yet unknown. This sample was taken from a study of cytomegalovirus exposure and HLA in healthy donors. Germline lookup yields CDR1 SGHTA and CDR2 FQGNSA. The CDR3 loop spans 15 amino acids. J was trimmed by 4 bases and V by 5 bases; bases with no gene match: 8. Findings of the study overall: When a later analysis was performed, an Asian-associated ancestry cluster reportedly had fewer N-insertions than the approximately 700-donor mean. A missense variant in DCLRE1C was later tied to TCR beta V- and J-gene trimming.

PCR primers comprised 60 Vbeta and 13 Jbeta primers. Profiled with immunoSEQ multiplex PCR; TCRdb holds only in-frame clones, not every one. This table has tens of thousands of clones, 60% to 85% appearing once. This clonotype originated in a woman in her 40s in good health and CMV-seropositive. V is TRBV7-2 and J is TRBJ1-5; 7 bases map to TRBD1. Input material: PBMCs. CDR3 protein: CASSVQGSLNQPQHF. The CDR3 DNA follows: TGTGCCAGCAGCGTACAGGGGTCTCTGAATCAGCCCCAGCATTTT.